These 22 T cell receptor beta chains were sequenced from one sample in a study of blood T cell repertoires in COVID-19. Sequencing was performed with immunoSEQ multiplex PCR; in TCRdb, only in-frame clones are kept and a portion is missing. Among 77,000 or so clones listed, roughly 85% were seen once. The sequencing input was peripheral blood. All receptors derive from a man at least 80 years old with acute or convalescent COVID-19.

This clone was detected once. The chain joins TRBV28 to TRBJ1-1; D might be TRBD1 (5 bases). The CDR3 runs to 15 residues. Germline V gene data show CDR1 as MDHEN and CDR2 as SYDVKM. Trimming stripped 5 bases from V and 2 bases from J, with 15 bases between. CDR3 DNA sequence: TGTGCCAGCAGTGGGGCTGCGGACCCAAACACTGAAGCTTTCTTT. The encoded protein is CASSGAADPNTEAFF.

This chain uses TRBV6-5 with TRBJ1-3; D possibly corresponds to TRBD1 (5 bases). The germline gives CDR1 MNHEY, CDR2 SVGAGI. The CDR3 totals 15 residues. The germline V and J ends were trimmed by 3 bases and 0 bases, with 9 bases remaining between them. In DNA, the CDR3 is TGTGCCAGCAGTTATGACAGAGACTCTGGAAACACCATATATTTT. This sequence encodes CASSYDRDSGNTIYF.

This rearrangement joins TRBV6-4 to TRBJ1-6, with D possibly matching TRBD1 (6 bases). This CDR3 is built from 14 residues. The V gene's germline CDR1 is MRHNA and CDR2 SNTAGT. The V end lost 3 bases, the J end lost 6 bases, and 9 bases lay between the germline ends. In nucleotides, the CDR3 is TGTGCCAGCAGTGAGGGGGCCGGTAATTCACCCCTCCACTTT. Translated, it gives CASSEGAGNSPLHF.

The chain joins TRBV29-1 to TRBJ2-1; D possibly corresponds to TRBD2 (6 bases). Germline V CDR1 and CDR2: SQVTM, ANQGSEA. The CDR3 extends over 12 amino acids. The germline V and J ends were trimmed by 4 bases and 3 bases, with 7 bases remaining between them. CDR3 sequence: CSVGRGYNEQFF. CDR3 in DNA: TGCAGCGTTGGGCGGGGCTACAATGAGCAGTTCTTC.

This clone counts as medium-sized. This rearrangement joins TRBV7-8 to TRBJ1-5; 9 bases agree with TRBD1. Trimming took 5 bases from V and 0 from J; bases not matched to a gene: 8. In germline, CDR1 is SGHVS, CDR2 FQNEAQ. This CDR3 has 17 residues. CDR3 protein: CASSPGTGTFSNQPQHF. CDR3 coding DNA: TGTGCCAGCAGCCCCGGGACAGGGACCTTTAGCAATCAGCCCCAGCATTTT.

The count of this clone is one. This chain joins TRBV5-1 and TRBJ2-7; weak D call: TRBD2 (7 bases). The V end lost 0 bases, the J end lost 2 bases, and 12 bases lay between the germline ends. Germline CDR1 SGHRS, CDR2 YFSETQ. The CDR3 extends over 15 amino acids. As DNA, the CDR3 is TGCGCCAGCAGCTTGGAGGCGGGGGCCCCCTACGAGCAGTACTTC. As protein: CASSLEAGAPYEQYF.

This clone was detected only once. The chain uses TRBV2 and TRBJ1-3; 7 positions agree with TRBD1. Germline V gene sequence: CDR1 SNHLY, CDR2 FYNNEI. Trimming cost V 5 bases and J 4 bases; bases outside gene matches: 11. The CDR3 covers 16 residues. The CDR3 sequence is CASSFRGMSGGNTIYF. The CDR3 bases are TGTGCCAGCAGTTTCAGGGGGATGAGTGGGGGAAACACCATATATTTT.

This sequence joins TRBV21-1 and TRBJ2-6; TRBD1 was called by the table and not checked on the DNA. TRBV21-1 is a pseudogene locus. CDR3 length equals 18 residues. The CDR3 protein is CASSKGGLAYSGANVLTF. The CDR3 region has the DNA TGTGCCAGCAGCAAAGGGGGGCTAGCCTACTCTGGGGCCAACGTCCTGACTTTC.

The chain is built from TRBV5-1 and TRBJ2-2; 8 nucleotides line up with TRBD2. Germline assignment: CDR1 SGHRS and CDR2 YFSETQ. This CDR3 has 17 amino acids. The V segment lost 0 bases and the J segment 6 bases; nucleotides outside the gene matches: 10. CDR3 in amino acids: CASSLATGLEGAGELFF. CDR3 DNA: TGCGCCAGCAGCTTGGCCACGGGACTAGAGGGGGCCGGGGAGCTGTTTTTT.

This chain joins TRBV4-3 and TRBJ2-3; 8 bases match TRBD1. The CDR3 covers 15 residues. Germline assignment: CDR1 LGHNA and CDR2 YSLEER. Trimming at V came to 2 bases and at J to 1 base, leaving 2 bases not matched to a gene. The CDR3 reads CASSQQGAGTDTQYF. The CDR3 nucleotides read TGCGCCAGCAGCCAACAGGGGGCGGGCACAGATACGCAGTATTTT.

The rearrangement links TRBV5-8 to TRBJ2-7; D possibly corresponds to TRBD1 (5 bases). The CDR3 totals 14 residues. Per the germline V gene, CDR1 is SGHTS and CDR2 is YDEGEE. V lost 3 bases, J lost 2 bases, and 12 bases lay in between. CDR3 loop: CASSWSGLTYEQYF. CDR3 nucleotide sequence: TGTGCCAGCAGCTGGTCAGGGTTGACCTACGAGCAGTACTTC.

There are a few counts of this clone. V gene TRBV2 combines with J gene TRBJ2-6, with D perhaps TRBD1 (6 bases). The CDR3 loop spans 16 amino acids. The germline CDR1 and CDR2 sequences are SNHLY and FYNNEI. V was shortened by 2 bases and J by 0 bases, with 8 bases between the two germline ends. DNA of the CDR3: TGTGCCAGCAGTGAAACAGGGTTCTCTGGGGCCAACGTCCTGACTTTC. The encoded protein is CASSETGFSGANVLTF. The full variable domain, rest sourced from reference TRBV2 and TRBJ2-6, is EPEVTQTPSHQVTQMGQEVILRCVPISNHLYFYWYRQILGQKVEFLVSFYNNEISEKSEIFDDQFSVERPDGSNFTLKIRSTKLEDSAMYFCASSETGFSGANVLTFGAGSRLTVL.

The chain carries TRBV14 and TRBJ1-1; 10 nucleotides align to TRBD1. The junction had 9 bases not matched to a gene; V was cut back by 4 bases and J by 7 bases. CDR1 is SGHDN and CDR2 is FVKESK in the germline V gene. This CDR3 has 15 residues. CDR3 nucleotides: TGTGCCAGCAGCCCCTTGACAGGGGGCTGGGGTGAAGCTTTCTTT. Its translation is CASSPLTGGWGEAFF. Looking up the rest from reference TRBV14 and TRBJ1-1 gives the full variable domain: EAGVTQFPSHSVIEKGQTVTLRCDPISGHDNLYWYRRVMGKEIKFLLHFVKESKQDESGMPNNRFLAERTGGTYSTLKVQPAELEDSGVYFCASSPLTGGWGEAFFGQGTRLTVV.

V gene TRBV28 combines with J gene TRBJ1-2; 9 bases are a match to TRBD1. J was trimmed by 4 bases and V by 2 bases; bases with no gene match: 11. There are 17 residues in the CDR3. The germline CDR1 and CDR2 sequences are MDHEN and SYDVKM. Written as DNA, the CDR3 is TGTGCCAGCAGTTTAGGGACAGGGAAAGGTTTTAGCTATGGCTACACCTTC. It translates to CASSLGTGKGFSYGYTF.

V is TRBV29-1 and J is TRBJ2-3; TRBD2 agrees at 7 bases. The CDR3 length is 12 residues. V shed 7 bases and J 3 bases; nucleotides not matched to a gene: 4. Per germline, CDR1 SQVTM and CDR2 ANQGSEA. CDR3 sequence (DNA): TGCAGCGCCAGCGGGGCTACAGATACGCAGTATTTT. As protein: CSASGATDTQYF.

The chain uses TRBV6-5 and TRBJ1-1; possible D gene TRBD1, 5 bases. There are 15 residues in the CDR3. With 2 bases removed from V and 1 base from J, the gap between germline ends came to 11 bases. Germline V lookup: CDR1 MNHEY, CDR2 SVGAGI. The CDR3 coding sequence is TGTGCCAGCAGTTACACGCCCAGGGCGAACACTGAAGCTTTCTTT. Its protein is CASSYTPRANTEAFF.

The V gene is TRBV6-5, the J gene TRBJ2-1; TRBD1 matches at 8 bases. V lost 5 bases and J lost 6; bases outside the gene matches: 3. This CDR3 spans 13 amino acids. Germline V gene data show CDR1 as MNHEY and CDR2 as SVGAGI. The CDR3 here is CASSIQGVNEQFF. For the CDR3, the DNA is TGTGCCAGCAGTATACAGGGGGTCAATGAGCAGTTCTTC.

The chain couples TRBV12-5 to TRBJ1-1; 7 bases line up with TRBD1. J lost 3 bases, V lost 5 bases, and 3 bases had no gene match. Germline V gene data show CDR1 as LGHNT and CDR2 as FRNRAP. There are 13 residues in the CDR3. The CDR3 nucleotides are TGTGCTAGTGGTGGAACAGGGGACACTGAAGCTTTCTTT. Its translation: CASGGTGDTEAFF.

J is TRBJ2-5 and V is TRBV25-1; 9 bases map to TRBD1. The length of the CDR3 is 14 residues. V trimming: 8 bases; J trimming: 4 bases; junction bases outside the gene matches: 8. Germline CDR1 reads MGHDK; CDR2 reads SYGVNS. CDR3 nucleotide sequence: TGTGCCAGCGGTAAACAGGGGGCAGGAGAGACCCAGTACTTC. Its protein is CASGKQGAGETQYF. Supplemented by reference TRBV25-1 and TRBJ2-5, the full variable domain reads EADIYQTPRYLVIGTGKKITLECSQTMGHDKMYWYQQDPGMELHLIHYSYGVNSTEKGDLSSESTVSRIRTEHFPLTLESARPSHTSQYLCASGKQGAGETQYFGPGTRLLVL.

The chain has TRBV18 and TRBJ2-4; weak D call: TRBD1 (5 bases). The CDR3 is 17 amino acids. Germline V gene lookup returns CDR1 KGHSH and CDR2 LQKENI. The V gene lost 3 bases and the J gene lost 1 base, with 16 bases spanning the gap. CDR3 nucleotides: TGTGCCAGCTCACCTACAATGGGGCTCGACGCCAAAAACATTCAGTACTTC. Protein: CASSPTMGLDAKNIQYF.

The chain combines TRBV19 with TRBJ1-2; perhaps TRBD1 as D (6 bases). The germline V gene encodes CDR1 LNHDA and CDR2 SQIVND (reference sequence). The CDR3 consists of 15 residues. The V gene lost 6 bases and the J gene lost 1 base, with 15 bases spanning the gap. CDR3: CASRGTLALNYGYTF. In DNA form, the CDR3 reads TGTGCCAGTAGAGGGACACTGGCACTTAACTATGGCTACACCTTC.

J is TRBJ1-1 and V is TRBV27; D is unclear. CDR3 length: 11 amino acids. Germline V gene data show CDR1 as MNHEY and CDR2 as SMNVEV (reference sequence). V was clipped by 6 bases and J by 1 base, with 3 bases between them. CDR3 residues: CASSGNTEAFF. In DNA, the CDR3 is TGTGCCAGCAGCGGGAACACTGAAGCTTTCTTT.